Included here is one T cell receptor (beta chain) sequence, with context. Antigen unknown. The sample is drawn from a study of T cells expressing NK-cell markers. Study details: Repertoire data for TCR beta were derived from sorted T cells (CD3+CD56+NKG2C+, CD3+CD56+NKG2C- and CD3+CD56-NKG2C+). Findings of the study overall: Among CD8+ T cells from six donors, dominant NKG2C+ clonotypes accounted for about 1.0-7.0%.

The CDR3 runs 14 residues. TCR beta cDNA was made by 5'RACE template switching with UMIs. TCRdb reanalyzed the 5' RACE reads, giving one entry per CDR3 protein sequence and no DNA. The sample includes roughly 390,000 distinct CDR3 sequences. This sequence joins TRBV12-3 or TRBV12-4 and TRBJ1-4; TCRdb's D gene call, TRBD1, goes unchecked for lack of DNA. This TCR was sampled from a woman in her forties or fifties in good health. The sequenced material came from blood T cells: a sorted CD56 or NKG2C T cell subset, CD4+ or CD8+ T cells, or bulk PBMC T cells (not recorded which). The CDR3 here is CASSSDRVTEKLFF.